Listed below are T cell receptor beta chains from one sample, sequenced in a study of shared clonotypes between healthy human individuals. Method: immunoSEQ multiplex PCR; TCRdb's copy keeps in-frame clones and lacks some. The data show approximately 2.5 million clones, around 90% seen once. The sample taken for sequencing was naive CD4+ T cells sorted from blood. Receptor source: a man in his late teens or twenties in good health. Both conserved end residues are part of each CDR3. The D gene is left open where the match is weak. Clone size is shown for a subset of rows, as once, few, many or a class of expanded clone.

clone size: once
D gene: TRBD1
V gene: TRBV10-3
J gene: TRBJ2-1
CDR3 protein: CAIRAGGNNEQFF
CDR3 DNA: TGTGCCATCAGGGCAGGGGGTAACAATGAGCAGTTCTTC

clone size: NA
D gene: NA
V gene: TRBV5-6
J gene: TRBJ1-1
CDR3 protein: CASSLWGTGLNTEAFF
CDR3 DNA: TGTGCCAGCAGCTTGTGGGGCACGGGCCTGAACACTGAAGCTTTCTTT

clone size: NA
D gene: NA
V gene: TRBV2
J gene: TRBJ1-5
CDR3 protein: CASSYDRTNQPQHF
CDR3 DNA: TGTGCCAGCAGTTACGACAGAACCAATCAGCCCCAGCATTTT

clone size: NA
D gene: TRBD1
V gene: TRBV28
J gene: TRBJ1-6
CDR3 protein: CASSPGTGFSTYNSPLHF
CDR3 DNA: TGTGCCAGCAGCCCCGGGACAGGGTTTAGTACCTATAATTCACCCCTCCACTTT

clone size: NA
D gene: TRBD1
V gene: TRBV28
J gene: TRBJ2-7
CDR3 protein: CASSLPDRAYEQYF
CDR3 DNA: TGTGCCAGCAGTTTACCCGACAGGGCTTACGAGCAGTACTTC

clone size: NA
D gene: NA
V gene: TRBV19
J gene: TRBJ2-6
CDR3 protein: CASSPTLSGANVLTF
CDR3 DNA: TGTGCCAGTAGTCCCACACTGTCTGGGGCCAACGTCCTGACTTTC

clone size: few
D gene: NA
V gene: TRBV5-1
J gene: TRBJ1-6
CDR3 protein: CASSLASEPSPLHF
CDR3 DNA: TGCGCCAGCAGCTTGGCCTCTGAGCCTTCACCCCTCCACTTT

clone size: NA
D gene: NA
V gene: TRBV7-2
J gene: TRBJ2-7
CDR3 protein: CASSSLGGLGNNEQYF
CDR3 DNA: TGTGCCAGCAGCTCCCTCGGGGGATTGGGGAATAACGAGCAGTACTTC

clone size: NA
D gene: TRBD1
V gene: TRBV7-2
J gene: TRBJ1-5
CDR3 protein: CASTLGAGGLGQPQHF
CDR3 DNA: TGTGCCAGCACCCTAGGTGCAGGGGGCTTAGGGCAGCCCCAGCATTTT

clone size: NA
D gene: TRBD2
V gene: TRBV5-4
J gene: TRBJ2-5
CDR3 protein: CASSPGLAGGIETQYF
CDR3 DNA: TGTGCCAGCAGCCCGGGACTAGCGGGGGGAATTGAGACCCAGTACTTC

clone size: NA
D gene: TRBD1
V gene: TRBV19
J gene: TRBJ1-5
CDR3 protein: CASSIKGQSSYSNQPQHF
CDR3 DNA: TGTGCCAGTAGTATTAAGGGACAGAGTTCTTATAGCAATCAGCCCCAGCATTTT

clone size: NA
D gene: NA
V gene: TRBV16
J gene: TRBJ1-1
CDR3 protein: CASRLNNMNTEAFF
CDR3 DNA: TGTGCCAGCAGACTAAACAACATGAACACTGAAGCTTTCTTT

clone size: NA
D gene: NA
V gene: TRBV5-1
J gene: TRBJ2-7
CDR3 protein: CASSPGGPPYEQYF
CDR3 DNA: TGCGCCAGCAGCCCCGGGGGGCCGCCTTACGAGCAGTACTTC

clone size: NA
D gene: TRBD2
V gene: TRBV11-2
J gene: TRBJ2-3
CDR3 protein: CASSFRAGGRVDTQYF
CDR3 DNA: TGTGCCAGCAGCTTCAGAGCGGGGGGGCGCGTAGATACGCAGTATTTT

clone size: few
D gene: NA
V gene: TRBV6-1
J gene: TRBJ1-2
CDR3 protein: CASSDLTARVGGYTF
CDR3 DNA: TGTGCCAGCAGTGACCTGACAGCGAGGGTCGGAGGCTACACCTTC

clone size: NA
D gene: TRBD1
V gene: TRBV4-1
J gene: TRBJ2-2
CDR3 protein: CASSPGTGFTGELFF
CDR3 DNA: TGCGCCAGCAGTCCCGGGACAGGGTTTACCGGGGAGCTGTTTTTT

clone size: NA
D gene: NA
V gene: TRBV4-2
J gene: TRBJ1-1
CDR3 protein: CASSSGGRWAFF
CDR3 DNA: TGTGCCAGCAGCAGCGGAGGTCGTTGGGCTTTCTTT

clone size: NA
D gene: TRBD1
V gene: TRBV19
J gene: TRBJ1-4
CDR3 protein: CASSDRAGNNEKLFF
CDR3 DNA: TGTGCCAGTTCGGACAGGGCGGGCAATAATGAAAAACTGTTTTTT

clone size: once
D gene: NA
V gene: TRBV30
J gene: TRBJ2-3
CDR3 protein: CACVRPGRTDTQYF
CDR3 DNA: TGTGCCTGCGTGCGACCTGGTAGGACAGATACGCAGTATTTT

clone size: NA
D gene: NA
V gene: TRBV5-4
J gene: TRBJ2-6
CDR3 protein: CASSQKTGAHSGANVLTF
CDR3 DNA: TGTGCCAGCAGCCAGAAGACCGGGGCCCACTCTGGGGCCAACGTCCTGACTTTC

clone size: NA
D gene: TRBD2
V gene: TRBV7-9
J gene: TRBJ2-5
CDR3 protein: CASSLRGVAETQYF
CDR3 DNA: TGTGCCAGCAGCTTACGGGGGGTTGCAGAGACCCAGTACTTC

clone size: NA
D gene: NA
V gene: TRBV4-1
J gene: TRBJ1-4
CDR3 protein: CASSLDAATNEKLFF
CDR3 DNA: TGCGCCAGCAGCCTTGACGCTGCAACTAATGAAAAACTGTTTTTT

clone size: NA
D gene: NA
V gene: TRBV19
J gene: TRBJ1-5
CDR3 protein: CASSIGGGFSNQPQHF
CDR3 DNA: TGTGCCAGTAGTATAGGGGGAGGGTTTAGCAATCAGCCCCAGCATTTT

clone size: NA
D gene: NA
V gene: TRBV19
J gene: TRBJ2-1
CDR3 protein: CASRVYNEQFF
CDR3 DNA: TGTGCCAGCAGGGTCTACAATGAGCAGTTCTTC

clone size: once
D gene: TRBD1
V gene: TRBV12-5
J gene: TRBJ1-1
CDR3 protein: CASGLYLTGGTEAFF
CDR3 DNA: TGTGCTAGTGGTTTGTACCTGACAGGGGGCACTGAAGCTTTCTTT

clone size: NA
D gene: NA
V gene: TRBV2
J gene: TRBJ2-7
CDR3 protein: CASLSSYEQYF
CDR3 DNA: TGTGCCAGCCTGAGCTCCTACGAGCAGTACTTC

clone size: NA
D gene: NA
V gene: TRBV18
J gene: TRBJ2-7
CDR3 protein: CASSPQGGGGYEQYF
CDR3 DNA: TGTGCCAGCTCACCTCAGGGAGGTGGGGGCTACGAGCAGTACTTC

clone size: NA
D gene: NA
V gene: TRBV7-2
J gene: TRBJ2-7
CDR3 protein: CASSLTSKYEQYF
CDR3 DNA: TGTGCCAGCAGCTTGACGTCGAAGTACGAGCAGTACTTC

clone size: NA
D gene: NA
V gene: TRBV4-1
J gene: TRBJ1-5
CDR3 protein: CASSPGQTIGQPQHF
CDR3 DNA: TGCGCCAGCAGTCCGGGACAAACTATAGGTCAGCCCCAGCATTTT

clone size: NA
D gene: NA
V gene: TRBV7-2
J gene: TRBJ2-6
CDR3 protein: CASSEQIQVSGANVLTF
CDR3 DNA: TGTGCCAGCAGCGAACAGATACAGGTCTCTGGGGCCAACGTCCTGACTTTC

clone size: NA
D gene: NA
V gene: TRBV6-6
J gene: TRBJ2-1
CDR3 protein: CASGDGLSSYNEQFF
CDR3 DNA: TGTGCCAGCGGGGACGGGCTTAGCTCCTACAATGAGCAGTTCTTC

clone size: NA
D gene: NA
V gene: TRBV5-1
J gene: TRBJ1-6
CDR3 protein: CASSLGNSPLHF
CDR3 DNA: TGCGCCAGCAGCTTGGGCAATTCACCCCTCCACTTT

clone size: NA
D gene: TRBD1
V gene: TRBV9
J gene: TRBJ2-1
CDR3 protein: CASSDTGQSIEQFF
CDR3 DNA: TGTGCCAGCAGCGACACGGGACAGTCCATTGAGCAGTTCTTC

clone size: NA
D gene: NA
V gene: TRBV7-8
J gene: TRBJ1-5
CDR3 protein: CASSLRESQPQHF
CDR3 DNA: TGTGCCAGCAGCTTACGGGAGAGCCAGCCCCAGCATTTT

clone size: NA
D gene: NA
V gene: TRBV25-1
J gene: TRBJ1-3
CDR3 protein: CASGERGDMTIYF
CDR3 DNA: TGTGCCAGCGGGGAAAGAGGGGACATGACCATATATTTT

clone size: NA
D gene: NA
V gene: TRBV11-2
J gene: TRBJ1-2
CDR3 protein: CASSLVTEGVFSNYGYTF
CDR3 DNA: TGTGCCAGCAGCTTAGTTACGGAGGGCGTCTTTTCTAACTATGGCTACACCTTC

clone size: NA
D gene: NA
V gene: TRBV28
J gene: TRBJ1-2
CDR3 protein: CASTWTDNYGYTF
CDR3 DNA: TGTGCCAGCACCTGGACAGATAACTATGGCTACACCTTC

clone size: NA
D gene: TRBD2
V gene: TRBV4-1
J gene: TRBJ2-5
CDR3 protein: CASSHTLAGALQETQYF
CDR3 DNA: TGCGCCAGCAGCCACACTCTAGCGGGGGCCTTACAAGAGACCCAGTACTTC

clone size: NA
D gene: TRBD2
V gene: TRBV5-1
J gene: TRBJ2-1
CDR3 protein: CASSLSGGSYNEQFF
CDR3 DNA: TGCGCCAGCAGCCTTAGCGGGGGATCCTACAATGAGCAGTTCTTC

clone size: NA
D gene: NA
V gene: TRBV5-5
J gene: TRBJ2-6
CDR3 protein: CASSLAPNSGANVLTF
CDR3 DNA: TGTGCCAGCAGCTTGGCTCCTAACTCTGGGGCCAACGTCCTGACTTTC

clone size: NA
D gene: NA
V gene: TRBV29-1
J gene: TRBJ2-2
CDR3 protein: CSVSEGELFF
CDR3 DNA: TGCAGCGTTTCGGAGGGGGAGCTGTTTTTT

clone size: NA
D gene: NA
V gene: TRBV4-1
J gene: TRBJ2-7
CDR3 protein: CASSQYESGLGGPSYEQYF
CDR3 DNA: TGCGCCAGCAGCCAATATGAAAGTGGACTGGGGGGGCCCTCCTACGAGCAGTACTTC

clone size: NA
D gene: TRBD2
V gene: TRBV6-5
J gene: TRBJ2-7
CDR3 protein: CASSYRAGGYEQYF
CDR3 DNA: TGTGCCAGCAGTTACCGAGCGGGGGGCTACGAGCAGTACTTC

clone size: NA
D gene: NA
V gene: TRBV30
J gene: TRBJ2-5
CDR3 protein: CACGQETQYF
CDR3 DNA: TGTGCCTGTGGGCAAGAGACCCAGTACTTC

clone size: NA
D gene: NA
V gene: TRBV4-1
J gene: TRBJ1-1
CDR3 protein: CASSQEGGTEAFF
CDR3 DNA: TGCGCCAGCAGCCAGGAAGGGGGCACTGAAGCTTTCTTT

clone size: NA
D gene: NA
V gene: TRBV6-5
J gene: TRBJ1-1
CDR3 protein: CASSYSGLMNTEAFF
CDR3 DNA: TGTGCCAGCAGTTACTCCGGGCTTATGAACACTGAAGCTTTCTTT

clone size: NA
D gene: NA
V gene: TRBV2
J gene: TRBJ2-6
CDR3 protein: CASSENTSGANVLTF
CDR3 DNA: TGTGCCAGCAGTGAGAACACCTCTGGGGCCAACGTCCTGACTTTC

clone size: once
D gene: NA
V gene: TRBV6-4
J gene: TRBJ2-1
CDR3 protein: CASSDQDKQQFF
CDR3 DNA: TGTGCCAGCAGTGACCAAGACAAGCAGCAGTTCTTC

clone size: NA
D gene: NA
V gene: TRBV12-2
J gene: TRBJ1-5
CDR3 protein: CASRFSDFYSNQPQHF
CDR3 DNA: TGTGCAAGTCGCTTCTCTGATTTTTATAGCAATCAGCCCCAGCATTTT

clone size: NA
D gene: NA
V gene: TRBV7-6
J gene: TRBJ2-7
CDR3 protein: CASSALGTANEKQYF
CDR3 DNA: TGTGCCAGCAGCGCCCTCGGCACAGCAAACGAAAAGCAGTACTTC

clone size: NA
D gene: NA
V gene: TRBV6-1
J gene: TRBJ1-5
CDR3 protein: CASSGQQGLVTQHF
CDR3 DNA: TGTGCCAGCAGTGGTCAACAGGGTTTGGTGACCCAGCATTTT

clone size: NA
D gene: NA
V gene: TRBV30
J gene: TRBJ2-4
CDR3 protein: CAWSHGEVIQYF
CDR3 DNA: TGTGCCTGGAGCCATGGAGAGGTCATTCAGTACTTC

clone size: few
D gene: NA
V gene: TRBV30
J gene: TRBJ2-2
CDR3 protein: CAWSVQGTGELFF
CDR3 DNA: TGTGCCTGGAGTGTACAGGGAACCGGGGAGCTGTTTTTT

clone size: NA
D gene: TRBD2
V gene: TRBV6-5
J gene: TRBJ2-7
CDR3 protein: CASRRAGGSYEQYF
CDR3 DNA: TGTGCCAGCAGAAGAGCGGGAGGTTCCTACGAGCAGTACTTC

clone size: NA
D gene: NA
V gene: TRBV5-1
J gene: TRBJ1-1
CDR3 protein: CASSPGGNTEAFF
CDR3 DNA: TGCGCCAGCAGCCCCGGCGGAAACACTGAAGCTTTCTTT